This entry describes one T cell receptor (beta chain). These data originate in a study of blood T cell repertoires in COVID-19. The wider study: T cells, B-cell-depleted T cells, or PBMCs provided the cDNA or gDNA that served as material.

V lost 1 base to trimming and J lost 4 bases; unmatched junction nucleotides: 6. This CDR3 comprises 17 residues. Germline V lookup: CDR1 LGHDT, CDR2 YNNKEL (reference sequence). Authors' analysis steps: Amplification of reference gene primers provided the estimated nucleated cell counts. The table came from immunoSEQ multiplex PCR; TCRdb's copy has only in-frame clones and leaves some out. V and J calls and clone size are those listed in that table; D and trimming were worked out from the DNA. Counted here are 100,000 or so clones, around four fifths occurring once; the ten biggest clones make up roughly 12%.

The specimen was peripheral blood. The TCR was taken from a woman aged 65 to 85 with active or convalescent COVID-19. The V and J genes are TRBV3-1 (or the pseudogene TRBV3-2) and TRBJ2-1, with TRBD2 matching 11 bases. The chain's CDR3 is CASSQGVLAGGYNEQFF. CDR3 nucleotides: TGTGCCAGCAGCCAAGGGGTTCTAGCGGGGGGTTACAATGAGCAGTTCTTC.